The 9 T cell receptor beta chains below were found in one sample sequenced in a study of cytomegalovirus exposure and HLA in healthy donors. Researchers ran the PCR with 60 Vbeta and 13 Jbeta primers. Measured with immunoSEQ multiplex PCR; TCRdb has only the in-frame clones, and not every one. The table includes roughly 130,000 clones, about 79% detected once. Sequenced: PBMCs. These receptors originate from a man in his late teens or twenties in good health and CMV-seronegative.

This chain joins TRBV5-6 and TRBJ2-1; 9 bases agree with TRBD2. The CDR3 sequence is 15 residues long. V shed 3 bases, J shed 0 bases, and the junction held 1 base outside the gene matches. CDR1 SGHDT and CDR2 YYEEEE come from the germline V gene. Written as DNA, the CDR3 is TGTGCCAGCAGCTCTAGCGGGATCTCCTACAATGAGCAGTTCTTC. Its protein is CASSSSGISYNEQFF.

The chain is built from TRBV9 and TRBJ1-1, with 9 positions matching TRBD1. Germline CDR1 SGDLS, CDR2 YYNGEE. CDR3 length equals 14 residues. V shed 3 bases, J shed 1 base, and the junction held 1 base outside the gene matches. CDR3 nucleotide sequence: TGTGCCAGCAGCGAGACAGGGGGGAACACTGAAGCTTTCTTT. It encodes CASSETGGNTEAFF.

The chain couples TRBV6-5 to TRBJ1-2, with 7 bases lining up with TRBD1. J lost 2 bases, V lost 6 bases, and 9 bases had no gene match. The germline V gene encodes CDR1 MNHEY and CDR2 SVGAGI. The CDR3 runs to 15 residues. The CDR3 DNA follows: TGTGCCAGCAGACCAACAGGGGCAACAAACTATGGCTACACCTTC. Translating it yields CASRPTGATNYGYTF.

The chain is built from TRBV15 and TRBJ2-5, with TRBD1 matching 8 bases. The CDR3 is 14 residues long. Germline trimming cut 5 bases from V and 7 bases from J; bases unmatched to any gene: 9. Per germline, CDR1 LNHNV and CDR2 YYDKDF (reference sequence). CDR3 coding DNA: TGTGCCACCAGCGGACAGGGTCCGGGGCTGACCCAGTACTTC. It yields the protein CATSGQGPGLTQYF.

The J gene is TRBJ2-7, the V gene TRBV28; D remains unclear. This CDR3 has 12 residues. Germline V CDR1 and CDR2: MDHEN, SYDVKM. Trimming removed 3 bases from V and 4 bases from J, with 7 bases in between. CDR3 amino acids: CASSFGVYEQYF. CDR3 bases: TGTGCCAGCAGTTTCGGAGTTTACGAGCAGTACTTC.

The chain couples TRBV13 to TRBJ1-6; no reliable D call. The CDR3 consists of 15 residues. The V and J ends lost 6 bases and 2 bases respectively, with 11 bases between them. CDR1 and CDR2 (germline): PRHDT, FYEKMQ (reference sequence). The CDR3 DNA reads TGTGCCAGCAGTAGGAGGAAAACCTATAATTCACCCCTCCACTTT. It yields the protein CASSRRKTYNSPLHF. The complete variable domain, with remaining parts taken from reference TRBV13 and TRBJ1-6, reads AAGVIQSPRHLIKEKRETATLKCYPIPRHDTVYWYQQGPGQDPQFLISFYEKMQSDKGSIPDRFSAQQFSDYHSELNMSSLELGDSALYFCASSRRKTYNSPLHFGNGTRLTVT.

The CDR3 reads CASSLEGGSGTEETQYF. DNA for the CDR3: TGTGCCAGCAGCTTAGAGGGGGGCTCCGGGACAGAAGAGACCCAGTACTTC. This chain links TRBV11-2 with TRBJ2-5, with D possibly being TRBD1 (7 bases). Trimming took 0 bases from V and 3 from J, leaving 17 bases between them. Per the germline V gene, CDR1 is SGHAT and CDR2 is FQNNGV. The CDR3 is made up of 17 amino acids. The variable domain in full, completed from reference TRBV11-2 and TRBJ2-5, reads EAGVAQSPRYKIIEKRQSVAFWCNPISGHATLYWYQQILGQGPKLLIQFQNNGVVDDSQLPKDRFSAERLKGVDSTLKIQPAKLEDSAVYLCASSLEGGSGTEETQYFGPGTRLLVL.

J is TRBJ2-2 and V is TRBV7-6; 9 bases agree with TRBD2. This CDR3 has 18 amino acids. The germline V gene encodes CDR1 SGHVS and CDR2 FNYEAQ. J was trimmed by 0 bases and V by 1 base; bases with no gene match: 6. The CDR3 region has the DNA TGTGCCAGCAGCTTAGTCGCGGGAGGGCCCGCGAACACCGGGGAGCTGTTTTTT. Encoded protein: CASSLVAGGPANTGELFF.

This clone appeared a single time. The chain carries TRBV28 and TRBJ1-3, with a possible D match to TRBD1 (6 bases). Per the germline V gene, CDR1 is MDHEN and CDR2 is SYDVKM. This CDR3 has 16 residues. V lost 6 bases and J 0 bases, leaving 15 bases between the germline ends. CDR3 amino acids: CASRETGQTSGNTIYF. The CDR3 DNA follows: TGTGCCAGCAGAGAAACTGGACAGACCTCTGGAAACACCATATATTTT. Combining the CDR3 with reference TRBV28 and TRBJ1-3 gives the whole variable domain DVKVTQSSRYLVKRTGEKVFLECVQDMDHENMFWYRQDPGLGLRLIYFSYDVKMKEKGDIPEGYSVSREKKERFSLILESASTNQTSMYLCASRETGQTSGNTIYFGEGSWLTVV.